This T cell receptor beta chain was sequenced during a study of chemoradiotherapy in HPV16-positive cancers. Study background: Candidate HPV-specific clones and shared TCR motifs came from two HPV16-positive patients.

The CDR3 is made up of 12 amino acids. Trimming cost V 10 bases and J 8 bases; bases outside gene matches: 6. CDR1 MNHEY and CDR2 SVGAGI come from the germline V gene. Data came from immunoSEQ multiplex PCR; TCRdb stores just in-frame clones and leaves some out. Of about 53,000 clones detected, more than 90% appear once; the ten largest clones hold less than 3.5%. Repertoires were sampled repeatedly during chemoradiotherapy. This receptor was taken from a human donor with HPV-associated anogenital cancer. This specimen consisted of blood, obtained from a patient who underwent chemoradiotherapy. The chain recombines TRBV6-5 with TRBJ2-1, with 9 nucleotides matching TRBD1. CDR3 coding DNA: TGTGCCACCCAGACAGGGGGATATGAGCAGTTCTTC. Residues: CATQTGGYEQFF.